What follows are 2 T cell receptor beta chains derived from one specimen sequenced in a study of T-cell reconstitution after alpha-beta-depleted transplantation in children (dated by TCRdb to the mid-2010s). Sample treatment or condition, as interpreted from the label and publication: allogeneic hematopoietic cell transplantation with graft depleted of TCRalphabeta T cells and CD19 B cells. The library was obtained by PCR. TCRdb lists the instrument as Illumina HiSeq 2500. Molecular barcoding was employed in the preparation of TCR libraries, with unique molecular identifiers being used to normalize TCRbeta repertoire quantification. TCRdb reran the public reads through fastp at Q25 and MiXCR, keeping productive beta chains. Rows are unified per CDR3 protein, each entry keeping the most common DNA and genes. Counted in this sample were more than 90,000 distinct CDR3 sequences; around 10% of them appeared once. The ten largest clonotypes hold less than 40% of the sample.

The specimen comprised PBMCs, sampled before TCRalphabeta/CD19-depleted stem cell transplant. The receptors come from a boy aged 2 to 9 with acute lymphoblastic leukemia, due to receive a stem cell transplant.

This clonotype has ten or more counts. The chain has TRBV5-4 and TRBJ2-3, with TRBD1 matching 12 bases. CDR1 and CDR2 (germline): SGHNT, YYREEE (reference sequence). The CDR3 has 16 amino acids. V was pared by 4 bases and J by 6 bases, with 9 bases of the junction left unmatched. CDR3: CASSEGQGAPSDTQYF. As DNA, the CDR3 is TGTGCCAGCAGCGAGGGACAGGGGGCGCCCTCTGATACGCAGTATTTT. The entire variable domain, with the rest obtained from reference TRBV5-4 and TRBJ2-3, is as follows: ETGVTQSPTHLIKTRGQQVTLRCSSQSGHNTVSWYQQALGQGPQFIFQYYREEENGRGNFPPRFSGLQFPNYSSELNVNALELDDSALYLCASSEGQGAPSDTQYFGPGTRLTVL.

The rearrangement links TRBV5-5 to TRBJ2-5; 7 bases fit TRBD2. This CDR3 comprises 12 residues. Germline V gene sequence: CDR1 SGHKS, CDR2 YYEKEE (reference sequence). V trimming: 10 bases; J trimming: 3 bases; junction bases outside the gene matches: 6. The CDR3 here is CAGAGEKETQYF. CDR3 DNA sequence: TGTGCCGGGGCGGGAGAAAAAGAGACCCAGTACTTC.